This paragraph reports one T cell receptor (beta chain). The data originate from a study of T cells after yellow fever vaccination. At the level of the study: Preparation of fractions with low cell numbers was performed using SMART-Seq v4 Ultra Low Input.

This CDR3 has 17 amino acids. Germline assignment: CDR1 LGHDT and CDR2 YNNKEL (reference sequence). V was pared by 0 bases and J by 2 bases, with 15 bases between. TCRdb recomputed calls from the 5' RACE reads with MiXCR, one row per CDR3 protein. The table has some 500,000 distinct CDR3 sequences, roughly 14% seen once; the top ten hold about an eighth. The sequence was obtained from a man aged 25 to 40 who received the YFV17D yellow fever vaccine. The chain employs TRBV3-1 and TRBJ2-3, with D perhaps TRBD2 (6 bases). The sequencing used PBMCs, collected on the day of the yellow fever booster vaccination. The CDR3 sequence: CASSQDRGREVTDTQYF. CDR3 sequence (DNA): TGTGCCAGCAGCCAAGATCGGGGCAGGGAGGTCACAGATACGCAGTATTTT.